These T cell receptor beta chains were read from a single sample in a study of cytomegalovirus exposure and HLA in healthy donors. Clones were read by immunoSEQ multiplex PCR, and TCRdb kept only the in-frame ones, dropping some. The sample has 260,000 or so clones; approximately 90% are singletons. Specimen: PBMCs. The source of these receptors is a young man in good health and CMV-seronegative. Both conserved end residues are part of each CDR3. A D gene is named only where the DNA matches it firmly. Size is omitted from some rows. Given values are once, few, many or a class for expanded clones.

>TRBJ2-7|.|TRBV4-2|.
CASSRETKSYEQYF
TGTGCCAGCAGCCGAGAGACTAAATCCTACGAGCAGTACTTC
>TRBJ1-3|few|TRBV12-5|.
CASGLVRGQYSGNTIYF
TGTGCTAGTGGTTTGGTACGGGGTCAGTACTCTGGAAACACCATATATTTT
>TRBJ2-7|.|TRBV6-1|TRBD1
CASRGTGTALYEQYF
TGTGCCAGCAGAGGGACCGGGACAGCCCTATACGAGCAGTACTTC
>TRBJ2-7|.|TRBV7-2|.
CASSLTGIPSYEQYF
TGTGCCAGCAGCTTAACGGGAATTCCCTCCTACGAGCAGTACTTC
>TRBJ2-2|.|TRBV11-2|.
CASSRGTVNTGELFF
TGTGCCAGCAGCCGCGGGACTGTAAACACCGGGGAGCTGTTTTTT
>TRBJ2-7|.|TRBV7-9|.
CASSPIGGIEQYF
TGTGCCAGCAGCCCGATAGGAGGAATCGAGCAGTACTTC
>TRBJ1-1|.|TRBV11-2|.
CASSLGGRAEAFF
TGTGCCAGCAGCTTGGGGGGTCGCGCTGAAGCTTTCTTT
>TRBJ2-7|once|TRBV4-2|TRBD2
CASSRGLAGDEQYF
TGTGCCAGCAGCCGGGGGCTAGCGGGAGACGAGCAGTACTTC
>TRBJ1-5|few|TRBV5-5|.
CASSENPNQPQHF
TGTGCCAGCAGCGAGAACCCCAATCAGCCCCAGCATTTT
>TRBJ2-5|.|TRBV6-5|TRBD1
CASSSGQGQETQYF
TGTGCCAGCAGTTCAGGACAGGGTCAAGAGACCCAGTACTTC
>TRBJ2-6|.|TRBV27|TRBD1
CASSLHRGAGANVLTF
TGTGCCAGCAGTTTACACAGGGGAGCTGGGGCCAACGTCCTGACTTTC
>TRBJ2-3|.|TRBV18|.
CASSRTRDDTQYF
TGTGCCAGCTCTCGGACCCGGGATGATACGCAGTATTTT
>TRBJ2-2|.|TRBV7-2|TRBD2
CASSLEPLAGVTGELFF
TGTGCCAGCAGCTTAGAACCTCTAGCGGGGGTCACCGGGGAGCTGTTTTTT
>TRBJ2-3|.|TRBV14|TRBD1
CASSQTGQVPDTQYF
TGTGCCAGCAGCCAAACTGGACAGGTGCCAGATACGCAGTATTTT
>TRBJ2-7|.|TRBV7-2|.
CASSPTGNDAEQYF
TGTGCCAGCAGCCCAACGGGGAACGATGCCGAGCAGTACTTC
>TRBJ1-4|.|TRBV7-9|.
CASRDTRVGGNEKLFF
TGTGCCAGTCGGGACACTAGGGTTGGGGGAAATGAAAAACTGTTTTTT
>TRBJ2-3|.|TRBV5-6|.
CASSWAGLNTDTQYF
TGTGCCAGCAGCTGGGCGGGACTTAACACAGATACGCAGTATTTT
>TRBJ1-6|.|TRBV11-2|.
CASSPTSSPSSYNSPLHF
TGTGCCAGCAGCCCGACCAGTAGCCCTAGCTCCTATAATTCACCCCTCCACTTT
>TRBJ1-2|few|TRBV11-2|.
CASSLEQNYGYTF
TGTGCCAGCAGCTTAGAACAGAACTATGGCTACACCTTC
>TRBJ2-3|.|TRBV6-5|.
CASSYRRAGGTDTQYF
TGTGCCAGCAGTTACAGGAGGGCCGGGGGCACAGATACGCAGTATTTT
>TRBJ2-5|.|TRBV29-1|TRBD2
CSPILAGTVETQYF
TGCAGCCCCATACTAGCGGGAACTGTAGAGACCCAGTACTTC
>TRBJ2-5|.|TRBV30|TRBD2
CAWSQRDYYQETQYF
TGTGCCTGGAGTCAACGGGACTACTACCAAGAGACCCAGTACTTC
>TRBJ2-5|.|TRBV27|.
CASSFSGRQETQYF
TGTGCCAGCAGTTTCTCGGGGAGGCAAGAGACCCAGTACTTC
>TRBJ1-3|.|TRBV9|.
CASRRGNSGNTIYF
TGTGCCAGCAGGCGGGGCAACTCTGGAAACACCATATATTTT
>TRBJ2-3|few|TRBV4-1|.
CASRLTGTDTQYF
TGCGCCAGCAGGTTAACAGGCACAGATACGCAGTATTTT
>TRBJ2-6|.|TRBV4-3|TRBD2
CASSQEVAGGKTTGANVLTF
TGCGCCAGCAGCCAAGAGGTAGCGGGGGGGAAAACAACTGGGGCCAACGTCCTGACTTTC